The 5 T cell receptor beta chains below come from one sample, sequenced in a study of T cells in Graves' hyperthyroidism and ophthalmopathy. TCR beta CDR3 regions were amplified from RNA. RT-PCR in the first round (using the HTBI primer set) targeted the TCR CDR3. Each CDR3 protein gets one entry after TCRdb re-called the multiplex PCR reads with MiXCR. The sample shows over 700,000 distinct CDR3 sequences, over 35% of them seen only once. The sequenced sample was blood. These receptors all stem from a man between 18 and 35 years old with Graves' hyperthyroidism.

Regarding this clonotype: It is likely a read error, because the conserved phenylalanine at the end of the CDR3 is missing. The limits of the CDR3 on the DNA are not certain, so only TCRdb's listed CDR3 is given. The J gene is TRBJ1-2, the V gene TRBV3-1; no DNA check was done on the table's D call, TRBD1. The CDR3 is 16 residues long, counting both termini. In germline, CDR1 is LGHDT, CDR2 YNNKEL (reference sequence). The CDR3 region is CASSQEGGKPPMATQS.

The chain is built from TRBV7-8 and TRBJ2-2; TRBD2 might be the D (6 bases). V lost 1 base and J 1 base, leaving 10 bases between the germline ends. The V gene's germline CDR1 is SGHVS and CDR2 FQNEAQ. CDR3 length equals 16 residues. The CDR3 DNA reads as TGTGCCAGCAGCTTAGAAGGGACTCTGAACACCGGGGAGCTGTTTTTT. As protein: CASSLEGTLNTGELFF.

This clonotype was counted once. This could be a read error, since a much larger clone is one nucleotide away. The chain is built from TRBV9 and TRBJ1-4; D unresolved. The CDR3 covers 15 residues. CDR1 and CDR2 (germline): SGDLS, YYNGEE. CDR3 amino acids: CASGVAALTNEKLFF. The CDR3 region has the DNA TGTGCCAGCGGCGTAGCGGCCCTAACTAATGAAAAACTGTTTTTT.

The J gene is TRBJ1-1, the V gene TRBV29-1; D remains ambiguous. From germline, CDR1 is SQVTM and CDR2 ANQGSEA. The CDR3 loop spans 10 amino acids. V was cut by 8 bases and J by 3 bases, with 7 bases left in between. The CDR3 here is CSSQDTEAFF. Written as DNA, the CDR3 is TGCAGCTCGCAGGACACTGAAGCTTTCTTT.

The genes are TRBV9 and TRBJ2-2, with D possibly matching TRBD1 (6 bases). The CDR3 totals 16 residues. The V end was cut by 3 bases, the J end by 1 base, with 13 bases between. CDR1 and CDR2 (germline): SGDLS, YYNGEE. The CDR3, as DNA: TGTGCCAGCAGCGACAGGGCCGGAGTGAACACCGGGGAGCTGTTTTTT. Translation: CASSDRAGVNTGELFF.